One sample yielded the 10 T cell receptor beta chains listed below, sequenced in a study of PD-1 blockade in classical Hodgkin lymphoma (dated by TCRdb to 2019 to 2021). Preparation of the library involved the immunoSEQ multiplex PCR assay. TCRdb re-hosts the immuneACCESS table, in-frame sequences only. Its copies lack some clones; in the studies checked, an unresolved V gene accounts for under half of them, and the cause for the rest is not known. This sample gives about 66,000 clones in total; about two thirds of them show up just once. The ten biggest clones cover about 9.1% of the sample. The time point label, as the study defines it: cycle 2 day 1 (C2D1) of nivolumab. Every trial patient had relapsed after autologous stem cell transplantation, and cohorts A, B and C differed in prior brentuximab vedotin exposure. This material consisted of peripheral blood mononuclear cells (PBMCs), taken before the second cycle of nivolumab. These receptors came from a human donor with classical Hodgkin lymphoma.

The chain joins TRBV6-6 to TRBJ1-1, with TRBD1 as a possible D gene (6 bases). Germline lookup yields CDR1 MNHNY and CDR2 SVGAGI (reference sequence). Trimming took 2 bases from V and 0 from J, leaving 10 bases between them. The CDR3 extends over 15 amino acids. The CDR3 is CASSYLGGLNTEAFF. For the CDR3, the DNA is TGTGCCAGCAGTTACCTCGGGGGCTTGAACACTGAAGCTTTCTTT.

Worth noting for this clone: Germline and junction disagree at one end, which may indicate a read error. The V and J genes are TRBV12-5 and TRBJ2-7; D call uncertain. The CDR3 spans 11 residues. Per germline, CDR1 LGHNT and CDR2 FRNRAP. The CDR3 protein is CASGLVGFTDF. The DNA of the CDR3 is TGTGCTAGTGGTTTGGTAGGGTTCACGGACTTC.

The gene calls are TRBV28 and TRBJ1-1, with D possibly being TRBD1 (6 bases). This CDR3 spans 15 amino acids. The germline V and J ends were trimmed by 6 bases and 3 bases, with 17 bases remaining between them. Germline V lookup: CDR1 MDHEN, CDR2 SYDVKM. Here the CDR3 reads CASSLPDRMYTEAFF. The CDR3 coding sequence is TGTGCCAGCAGCCTCCCCGACAGGATGTACACTGAAGCTTTCTTT.

The chain has TRBV6-5 and TRBJ1-4; 7 positions agree with TRBD1. The germline gives CDR1 MNHEY, CDR2 SVGAGI. This CDR3 has 15 amino acids. V trimming: 2 bases; J trimming: 6 bases; junction bases outside the gene matches: 6. The CDR3 DNA follows: TGTGCCAGCAGTTACGTAGGCAGGGGGGATGAAAAACTGTTTTTT. It yields the protein CASSYVGRGDEKLFF.

J is TRBJ2-7 and V is TRBV7-2; no clear D gene. CDR1 and CDR2 from the germline V gene are SGHTA and FQGNSA. The V end was cut by 5 bases, the J end by 2 bases, with 4 bases between. The CDR3 is 11 amino acids. CDR3 residues: CASSGTYEQYF. The CDR3 region has the DNA TGTGCCAGCAGCGGGACCTACGAGCAGTACTTC.

Only a few counts were recorded for this clone. V and J are TRBV15 and TRBJ2-3, with 9 bases lining up with TRBD1. There are 16 residues in the CDR3. The germline V gene has CDR1 LNHNV and CDR2 YYDKDF (reference sequence). J gave up 4 bases and V 5 bases, and 10 bases lay outside the gene matches. In DNA form, the CDR3 reads TGTGCCACCAGCGGGGGTGGGACAGGGTTCGCAGATACGCAGTATTTT. Protein: CATSGGGTGFADTQYF.

The chain joins TRBV9 to TRBJ1-2; D perhaps matches TRBD1 (6 bases). Germline CDR1 and CDR2: SGDLS and YYNGEE. This CDR3 has 17 amino acids. Trimming removed 4 bases at V and 4 bases at J, with 23 bases between. This chain's CDR3 is CASSPEVFPDRTYGYTF. The CDR3 DNA sequence: TGTGCCAGCAGCCCAGAGGTGTTTCCCGACAGGACCTATGGCTACACCTTC.

The chain links TRBV9 to TRBJ2-7; TRBD2 might be the D (5 bases). This CDR3 has 13 residues. The germline gives CDR1 SGDLS, CDR2 YYNGEE. The V end was cut by 4 bases, the J end by 0 bases, with 8 bases between. The CDR3 region has the DNA TGTGCCAGCAGCCCGGCGGGCTCCTACGAGCAGTACTTC. This codes for CASSPAGSYEQYF.

The V and J genes are TRBV7-9 and TRBJ2-7; 7 nucleotides align to TRBD1. This CDR3 has 14 residues. The trim removed 7 bases at V and 6 bases at J, leaving 12 bases unmatched. CDR1 is SEHNR, CDR2 FQNEAQ, per germline (reference sequence). The CDR3 bases are TGTGCCAGCACCTATCGGGACAGCAAGCCCGAGCAGTACTTC. Translation: CASTYRDSKPEQYF. Based on the CDR3 plus reference TRBV7-9 and TRBJ2-7, the full variable domain is DTGVSQNPRHKITKRGQNVTFRCDPISEHNRLYWYRQTLGQGPEFLTYFQNEAQLEKSRLLSDRFSAERPKGSFSTLEIQRTEQGDSAMYLCASTYRDSKPEQYFGPGTRLTVT.

The chain carries TRBV5-1 and TRBJ2-1; no clear D gene. The germline CDR1 and CDR2 sequences are SGHRS and YFSETQ. With 0 bases removed from V and 1 base from J, the gap between germline ends came to 8 bases. The length of the CDR3 is 15 residues. The CDR3 coding sequence is TGCGCCAGCAGCTTGGTAGCTGATTCCTACAATGAGCAGTTCTTC. Its protein product is CASSLVADSYNEQFF.